This T cell receptor (beta chain) was obtained from a study of glioma-infiltrating T cells. Study findings and constraints: CDR3 overlap between tissue and blood was very small. Tissue-blood divergence was below expectation in non-neoplastic patients, above in gliomas.

TCR alpha and beta CDR3 regions were amplified from RNA using iRepertoire nested multiplex PCR. Using its own MiXCR run on the multiplex PCR reads, TCRdb lists one record per CDR3 protein. The data hold 90,000 to 110,000 distinct CDR3 sequences, with approximately 26% observed a single time. In germline, CDR1 is SGHAT, CDR2 FQNNGV. There are 14 residues in the CDR3. About this clonotype itself: Its specificity is unknown. This may be a read error: a much more frequent sequence differs by one nucleotide.

The sequence was obtained from a human donor with low-grade glioma or glioblastoma, undergoing nonglioma brain surgery, or in good health (not recorded which). Specimen: glioma tissue, nonneoplastic brain tissue, or PBMCs (not recorded which). The genes are TRBV11-2 and TRBJ1-1, with 7 bases lining up with TRBD1. Here the CDR3 reads CASSRRQGTNEVFF. CDR3 in DNA: TGTGCCAGCAGTCGGCGACAGGGAACTAATGAAGTTTTCTTT.